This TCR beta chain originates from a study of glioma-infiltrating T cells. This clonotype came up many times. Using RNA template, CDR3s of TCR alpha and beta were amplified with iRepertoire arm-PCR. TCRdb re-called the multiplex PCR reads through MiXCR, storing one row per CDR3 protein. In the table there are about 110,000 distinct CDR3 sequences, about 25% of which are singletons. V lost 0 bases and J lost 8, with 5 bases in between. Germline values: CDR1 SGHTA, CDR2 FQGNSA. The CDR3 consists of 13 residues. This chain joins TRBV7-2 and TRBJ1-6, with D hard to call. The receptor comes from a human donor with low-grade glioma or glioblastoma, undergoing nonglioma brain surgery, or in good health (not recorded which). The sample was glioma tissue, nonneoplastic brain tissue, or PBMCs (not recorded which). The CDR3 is CASSLARDSPLHF. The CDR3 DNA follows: TGTGCCAGCAGCTTAGCTCGGGATTCACCCCTCCACTTT. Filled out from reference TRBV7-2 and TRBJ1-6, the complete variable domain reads GAGVSQSPSNKVTEKGKDVELRCDPISGHTALYWYRQSLGQGLEFLIYFQGNSAPDKSGLPSDRFSAERTGGSVSTLTIQRTQQEDSAVYLCASSLARDSPLHFGNGTRLTVT.